A selection of T cell receptor beta chains follows, all from one sample in a study of neurological immune-mediated disorders. TCRdb analysed the 5' RACE reads with MiXCR anew, one entry per CDR3 protein. The table has around 69,000 distinct CDR3 sequences, 3% to 4% seen once. The specimen sequenced was PBMCs. The receptors here all came from a man between 35 and 55 years old with multiple sclerosis. Each CDR3 is given with its conserved first and last residue. The D gene is left open where the match is weak. Rows give clone size only sometimes, using once, few, many, or a class for an expanded clone.

TRBV7-6,many,TRBJ2-5,-,TGTGCCAGCAGCAAGGGGTATCAATCGGGGGTAGAGACCCAGTACTTC,CASSKGYQSGVETQYF
TRBV29-1,many,TRBJ2-5,-,TGCAGCGCATGGGACCTAACTCTAGAGACCCAGTACTTC,CSAWDLTLETQYF
TRBV5-1,many,TRBJ1-6,-,TGCGCCAGCAGTCAGGGGAATTCACCCCTCCACTTT,CASSQGNSPLHF
TRBV2,many,TRBJ2-3,-,TGTGCCAGCACAGAACGGGTCACAGATACGCAGTATTTT,CASTERVTDTQYF
TRBV4-1,-,TRBJ1-1,TRBD1,TGCGCCAGCAGCCAAGAGGGGACAGGCCGAACGAGGGCTTTCTTT,CASSQEGTGRTRAFF
TRBV11-2,-,TRBJ2-7,-,TGTGCCAGCAGCCACGCCGGGACCTACGAGCAGTACTTC,CASSHAGTYEQYF
TRBV29-1,many,TRBJ2-3,-,TGCAGCGTCGGGGAGGATACGCAGTATTTT,CSVGEDTQYF
TRBV14,few,TRBJ2-2,-,TGTGCCAGCAGCCAACGGGAAACCACCGGGGAGCTGTTTTTT,CASSQRETTGELFF
TRBV2,many,TRBJ2-2,TRBD2,TGTGCCAGCGCGCCTGCTTGGGGCGGGGGGCAGGTCACCGGGGAGCTGTTTTTT,CASAPAWGGGQVTGELFF
TRBV5-1,many,TRBJ1-5,-,TGCGCCAGCAGCTTGGACAGGGATCAGCCCCAGCATTTT,CASSLDRDQPQHF
TRBV12-3/TRBV12-4,many,TRBJ2-5,TRBD2,TGTGCCAGCATTGGGGGGGGTACAGGAGAGACCCAGTACTTC,CASIGGGTGETQYF
TRBV6-5,many,TRBJ1-4,-,TGTGCCAGCAGCCACCTTAATGAAAAACTGTTTTTT,CASSHLNEKLFF
TRBV7-2,many,TRBJ2-1,TRBD1,TGTGCCAGCAGCCTCTCGGGACAGCTCTACAGTGAGCAGTTCTTC,CASSLSGQLYSEQFF
TRBV27,many,TRBJ1-2,-,TGTGCCAGCAGAAAAGGGGAGGATGGCTACACCTTC,CASRKGEDGYTF
TRBV27,many,TRBJ2-7,TRBD2,TGTGCCAGCAGCCCAAATAGCGGGAGCGCTTGGGACGAGCAGTACTTC,CASSPNSGSAWDEQYF
TRBV10-3,many,TRBJ2-6,-,TGTGCCATCAGTGAGTTTTTCTTCGGGGCAGGAGTGAATCGCTCTGGGGCCAACGTCCTGACTTTC,CAISEFFFGAGVNRSGANVLTF
TRBV11-2,many,TRBJ1-2,-,TGTGCCAGCAGCTTAGGAGGGTTTGAGGCTAACTATGGCTACACCTTC,CASSLGGFEANYGYTF
TRBV12-3/TRBV12-4,many,TRBJ2-2,TRBD2,TGTGCCAGCGATAGACTAGCGGGGACCTCCACCGGGGAGCTGTTTTTT,CASDRLAGTSTGELFF
TRBV12-3/TRBV12-4,many,TRBJ2-2,-,TGTGCCAGCAGCCTCATGGAGCTGTTTTTT,CASSLMELFF
TRBV5-1,many,TRBJ2-5,-,TGCGCCAGCAGCTTGGCCCCTCCCGGGGGCCAAGAGACCCAGTACTTC,CASSLAPPGGQETQYF
TRBV9,many,TRBJ2-5,-,TGTGCCAGCAGCACCTCCGGGACCCCGGGGGAGACCCAGTACTTC,CASSTSGTPGETQYF
TRBV12-5,many,TRBJ2-2,-,TGTGCTAGTGGTCGCGAACAGGGCTTCACCGGGGAGCTGTTTTTT,CASGREQGFTGELFF
TRBV12-3/TRBV12-4,many,TRBJ1-1,-,TGTGCCAGCAGTTCCAGGGTCCCCACTGAAGCTTTCTTT,CASSSRVPTEAFF
TRBV7-9,many,TRBJ2-3,TRBD1,TGTGCCAGCAGCTATTCCGGGACAGGGTCGACAGATACGCAGTATTTT,CASSYSGTGSTDTQYF
TRBV20-1,many,TRBJ1-1,TRBD1,TGCAGTGCTAGAGAACAGGGGATGAACACTGAAGCTTTCTTT,CSAREQGMNTEAFF
TRBV29-1,many,TRBJ2-5,-,TGCAGCGCCGCCGGGGTTTGGGACGGCTCCCAAGAGACCCAGTACTTC,CSAAGVWDGSQETQYF
TRBV20-1,many,TRBJ1-4,-,TGCAGTGCTAAGGAACAGGGACGTCTGGAGGAAAAACTGTTTTTT,CSAKEQGRLEEKLFF
TRBV5-1,many,TRBJ1-1,-,TGCGCCAGCAGCTTGGGGGTGCGGTATCAGAACACTGAAGCTTTCTTT,CASSLGVRYQNTEAFF
TRBV9,many,TRBJ2-2,-,TGTGCCAGCAGCGTAGCGGAGCGGGAGCTGTTTTTT,CASSVAERELFF
TRBV2,many,TRBJ2-7,-,TGTGCCAGCAGTGCGGACAGTTTAATCTCCTACGAGCAGTACTTC,CASSADSLISYEQYF
TRBV7-9,many,TRBJ2-1,-,TGTGCCAGCAGCTCCGAGGCTTTCAATGAGCAGTTCTTC,CASSSEAFNEQFF
TRBV6-6,few,TRBJ1-5,-,TGTGCCAGCAGTTCCCAACACCAAGGGAACAATCAGCCCCAGCATTTT,CASSSQHQGNNQPQHF
TRBV7-6,many,TRBJ2-7,TRBD1,TGTGCCAGCAGCTTAGGGGAGACAGGGATAAACGAGCAGTACTTC,CASSLGETGINEQYF
TRBV7-3,few,TRBJ2-3,-,TGTGCCAGCGGAATGACGCGCACAGATACGCAGTATTTT,CASGMTRTDTQYF
TRBV20-1,-,TRBJ1-6,TRBD1,TGCAGTGCTAGACTACCAGGGGGGCCTAATTCAACCCTCAACTTT,CSARLPGGPNSTLNF
TRBV24-1,-,TRBJ2-5,-,TGTGCCACCAGTGATGGACGGCGAAGAGGGGAGACCCAGTACTTC,CATSDGRRRGETQYF
TRBV27,many,TRBJ1-1,TRBD1,TGTGCCAGCAGTCCGGACAGGGGGCACATGAACACTGAAGCTTTCTTT,CASSPDRGHMNTEAFF
TRBV20-1,many,TRBJ2-1,TRBD2,TGCAGTGCCCTAGCGGGAGGTGCGCATGAGCAGTTCTTC,CSALAGGAHEQFF
TRBV20-1,many,TRBJ2-2,TRBD2,TGCAGTGCTGTTCGGGGGGGCCAGGGGACCGGGGAGCTGTTTTTT,CSAVRGGQGTGELFF
TRBV29-1,many,TRBJ2-3,TRBD2,TGCAGCGTACGGGGGGTGGATAGCACAGATACGCAGTATTTT,CSVRGVDSTDTQYF
TRBV27,many,TRBJ1-2,-,TGTGCCAGCCGACCCTTTTTGGGGGTGCTGGACACCCATGGCTACACCTTC,CASRPFLGVLDTHGYTF
TRBV6-5,many,TRBJ2-7,-,TGTGCCAGCAGTGCAGGTTATAGGACCGCCTACGAGCAGTACTTC,CASSAGYRTAYEQYF
TRBV20-1,many,TRBJ2-7,-,TGCAGTGCTAGATCAGTCTACGAGCAGTACTTC,CSARSVYEQYF
TRBV7-2,many,TRBJ2-3,-,TGTGCCAGCAGCTTTGGACAGGAGGGAGATACGCAGTATTTT,CASSFGQEGDTQYF
TRBV12-3/TRBV12-4,many,TRBJ2-3,-,TGTGCCAGCAGTGTTAGCGGCACAGATACGCAGTATTTT,CASSVSGTDTQYF
TRBV27,-,TRBJ1-1,-,TGTGCCAGCAGATTGACAGCCTACACTGAAGCTTTCTTT,CASRLTAYTEAFF